This T cell receptor (beta chain) was identified in a study of blood T cell repertoires in COVID-19. Study background: Acute and convalescent COVID-19 specimens originated in the United States, Italy and Spain. PBMCs, B-cell-depleted T cells, or T cells provided the cDNA or gDNA that made up the material.

The CDR3 has 14 amino acids. Germline CDR1 SSHAT, CDR2 FNYEAQ (reference sequence). Of note for this clone: The junction does not match germline at one end; this may be a read error.

Original processing notes: Reference gene primer amplification yielded estimated nucleated cell counts. The protocol was immunoSEQ multiplex PCR, while the TCRdb copy is restricted to in-frame clones and leaves out a portion. V, J and clone size are those of that table, while D and trimming were read from the DNA. The sample carries 150,000 to 200,000 clones, about nine tenths recorded once. The sequenced sample was peripheral blood. This receptor was taken from a man aged 70-80 years with active or convalescent COVID-19. The V gene is TRBV7-7, the J gene TRBJ2-2, with no clear D. DNA for the CDR3: TGTGCTAGCAGCTTAGCTGAGATTGGCGGGGAGCTGTTTTTT. Translated, it gives CASSLAEIGGELFF.